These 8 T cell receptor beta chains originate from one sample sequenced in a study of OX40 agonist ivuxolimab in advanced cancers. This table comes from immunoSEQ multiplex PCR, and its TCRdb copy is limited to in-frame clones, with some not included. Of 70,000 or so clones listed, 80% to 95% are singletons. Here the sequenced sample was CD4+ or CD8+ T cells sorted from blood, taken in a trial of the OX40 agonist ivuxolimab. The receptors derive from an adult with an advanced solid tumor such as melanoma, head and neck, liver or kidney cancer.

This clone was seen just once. CDR3 sequence: CASSHNPAGGDEQYF. Written as DNA, the CDR3 is TGTGCCAGCAGCCACAATCCAGCGGGAGGAGACGAGCAGTACTTC. This sequence joins TRBV11-2 and TRBJ2-7; TRBD2 matches at 9 bases. The germline V gene encodes CDR1 SGHAT and CDR2 FQNNGV. Trimming cost V 5 bases and J 5 bases; bases outside gene matches: 10. This CDR3 has 15 residues.

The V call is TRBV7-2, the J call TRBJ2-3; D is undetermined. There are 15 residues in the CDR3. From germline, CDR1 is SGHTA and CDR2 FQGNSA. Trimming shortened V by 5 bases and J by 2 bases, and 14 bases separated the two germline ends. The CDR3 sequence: CASSQSYEYTDTQYF. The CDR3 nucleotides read TGTGCCAGCAGCCAATCATACGAATACACAGATACGCAGTATTTT.

CDR3 coding DNA: TGCGCCAGCAGCTTGGAACTAGCGGGAGGGCCCGGGGAGCTGTTTTTT. It encodes CASSLELAGGPGELFF. This chain joins TRBV5-1 and TRBJ2-2; 13 nucleotides align to TRBD2. The CDR3 spans 16 residues. Germline loops: CDR1 SGHRS, CDR2 YFSETQ. The V gene end was trimmed by 0 bases and the J gene end by 6 bases; junction bases not matched to a gene: 2.

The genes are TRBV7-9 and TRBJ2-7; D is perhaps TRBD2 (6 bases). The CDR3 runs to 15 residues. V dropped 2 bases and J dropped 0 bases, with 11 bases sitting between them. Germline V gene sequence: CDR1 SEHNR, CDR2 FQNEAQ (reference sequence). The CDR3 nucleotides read TGTGCCAGCAGCTTAATAGCGGTGAGCTCCTACGAGCAGTACTTC. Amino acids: CASSLIAVSSYEQYF.

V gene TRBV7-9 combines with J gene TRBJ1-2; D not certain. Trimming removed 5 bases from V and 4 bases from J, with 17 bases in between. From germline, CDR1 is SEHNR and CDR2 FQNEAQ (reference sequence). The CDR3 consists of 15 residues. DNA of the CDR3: TGTGCCAGCAGCCAGAATGTGGATTGGGGCTATGGCTACACCTTC. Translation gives CASSQNVDWGYGYTF.

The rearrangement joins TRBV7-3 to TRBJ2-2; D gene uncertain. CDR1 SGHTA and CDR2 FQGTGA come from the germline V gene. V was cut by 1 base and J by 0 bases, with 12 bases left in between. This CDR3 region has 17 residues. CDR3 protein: CASSLRAKNANTGELFF. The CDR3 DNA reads TGTGCCAGCAGCTTAAGGGCCAAGAACGCGAACACCGGGGAGCTGTTTTTT.

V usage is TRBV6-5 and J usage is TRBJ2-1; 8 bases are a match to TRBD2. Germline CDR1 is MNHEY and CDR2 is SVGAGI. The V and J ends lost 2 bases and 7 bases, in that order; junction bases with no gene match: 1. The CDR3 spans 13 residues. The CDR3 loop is CASSYIAGNEQFF. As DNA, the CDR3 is TGTGCCAGCAGTTACATAGCGGGGAATGAGCAGTTCTTC.

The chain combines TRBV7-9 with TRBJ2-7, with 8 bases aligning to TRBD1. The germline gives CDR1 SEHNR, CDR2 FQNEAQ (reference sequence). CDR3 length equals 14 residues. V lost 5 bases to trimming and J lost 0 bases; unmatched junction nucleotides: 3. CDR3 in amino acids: CASSIDRGSYEQYF. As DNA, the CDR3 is TGTGCCAGCAGCATCGACAGGGGCTCCTACGAGCAGTACTTC.